This T cell receptor beta chain was obtained from a study of radiotherapy plus CTLA-4 blockade in lung cancer. Study summary: With about a third of patients having disease control, objective responses were seen in less than 20%. The study, taken as a whole, reports: The study found tumor-derived TCR clones expanded in blood after radiotherapy plus ipilimumab. Early shifts in blood T cell clones, with interferon-beta, reportedly predicted response best.

Participants had chemo-refractory metastatic non-small-cell lung cancer and were treated with focal radiation plus ipilimumab CTLA-4 blockade. On this clone itself: As yet, its antigen is unknown.

This table comes from immunoSEQ multiplex PCR, and its TCRdb copy is limited to in-frame clones, with some not included. The table records under 35,000 clones, roughly 70% of them present only once. Germline trimming cut 6 bases from V and 0 bases from J; bases unmatched to any gene: 3. Germline loops: CDR1 SGHNT, CDR2 YENEEA. CDR3 length: 14 residues. The source is a human donor with non-small cell lung cancer whose response to radiotherapy plus ipilimumab could not be evaluated. The V call is TRBV11-3, the J call TRBJ2-7; 9 bases match TRBD2. The sequencing used peripheral blood, collected from a patient treated with radiotherapy plus ipilimumab. CDR3 coding DNA: TGTGCCAGCAGAATAGCGGGAGCCTCCTACGAGCAGTACTTC. Amino acid sequence: CASRIAGASYEQYF.